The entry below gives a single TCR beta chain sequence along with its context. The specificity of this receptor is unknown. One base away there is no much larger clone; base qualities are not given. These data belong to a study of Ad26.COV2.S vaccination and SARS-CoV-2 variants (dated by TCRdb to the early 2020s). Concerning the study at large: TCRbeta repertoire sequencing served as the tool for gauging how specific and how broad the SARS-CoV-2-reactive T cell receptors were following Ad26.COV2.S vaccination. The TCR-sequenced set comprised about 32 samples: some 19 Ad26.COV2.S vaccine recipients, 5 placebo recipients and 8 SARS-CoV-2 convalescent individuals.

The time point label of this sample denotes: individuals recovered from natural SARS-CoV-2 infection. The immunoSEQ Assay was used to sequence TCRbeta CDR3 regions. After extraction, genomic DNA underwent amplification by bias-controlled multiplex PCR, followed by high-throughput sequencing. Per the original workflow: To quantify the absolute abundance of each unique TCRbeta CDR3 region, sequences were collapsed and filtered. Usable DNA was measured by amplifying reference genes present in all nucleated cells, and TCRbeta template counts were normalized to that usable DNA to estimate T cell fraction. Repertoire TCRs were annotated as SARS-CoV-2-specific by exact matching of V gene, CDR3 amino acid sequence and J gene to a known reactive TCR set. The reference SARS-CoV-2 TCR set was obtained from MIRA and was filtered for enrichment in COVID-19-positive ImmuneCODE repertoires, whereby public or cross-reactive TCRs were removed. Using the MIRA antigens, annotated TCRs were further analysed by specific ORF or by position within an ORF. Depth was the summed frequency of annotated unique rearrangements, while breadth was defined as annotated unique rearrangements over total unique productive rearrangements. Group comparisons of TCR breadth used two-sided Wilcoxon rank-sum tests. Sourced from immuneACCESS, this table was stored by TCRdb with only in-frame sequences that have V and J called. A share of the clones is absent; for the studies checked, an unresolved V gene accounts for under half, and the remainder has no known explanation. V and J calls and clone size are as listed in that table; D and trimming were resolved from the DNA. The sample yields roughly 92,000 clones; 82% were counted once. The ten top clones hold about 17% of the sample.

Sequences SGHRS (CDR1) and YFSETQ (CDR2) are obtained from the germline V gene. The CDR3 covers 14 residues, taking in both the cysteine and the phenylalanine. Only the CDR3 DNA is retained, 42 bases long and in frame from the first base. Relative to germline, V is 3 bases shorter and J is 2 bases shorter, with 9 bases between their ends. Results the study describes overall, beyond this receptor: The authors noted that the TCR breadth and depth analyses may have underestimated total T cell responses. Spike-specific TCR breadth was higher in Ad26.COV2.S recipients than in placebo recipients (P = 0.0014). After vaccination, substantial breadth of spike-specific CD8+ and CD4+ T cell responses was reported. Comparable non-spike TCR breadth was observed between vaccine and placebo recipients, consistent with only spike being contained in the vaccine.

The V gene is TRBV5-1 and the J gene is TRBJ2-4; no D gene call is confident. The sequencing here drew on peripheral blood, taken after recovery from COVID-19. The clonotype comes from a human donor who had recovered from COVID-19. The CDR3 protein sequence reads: CASSSDMTKNIQYF. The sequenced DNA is TGCGCCAGCAGCTCAGACATGACCAAAAACATTCAGTACTTC.